A single sample gave rise to the 5 T cell receptor beta chains below, sequenced in a study of cytomegalovirus exposure and HLA in healthy donors. Primers: 60 Vbeta forward and 13 Jbeta reverse. Profiled with immunoSEQ multiplex PCR; TCRdb holds only in-frame clones, not every one. Counted here are around 130,000 clones, approximately 82% occurring once; the ten biggest clones make up 2.7%. Sequenced input: PBMCs. These TCRs come from a boy aged 2-9 years in good health and CMV-seronegative.

This chain joins TRBV30 and TRBJ2-5, with 9 positions matching TRBD2. Germline V gene data show CDR1 as GTSNPN and CDR2 as SVGIG (reference sequence). This CDR3 spans 15 amino acids. Trimming took 0 bases from V and 7 from J; bases not matched to a gene: 9. The CDR3 nucleotides are TGTGCCTGGAGTGTACGAATAGCGGGGGCTGGGACCCAGTACTTC. Encoded protein: CAWSVRIAGAGTQYF.

The CDR3 here is CASSARGDKPYGYTF. The CDR3 DNA is TGTGCCAGCAGCGCCAGAGGGGACAAGCCCTATGGCTACACCTTC. The chain has TRBV2 and TRBJ1-2, with D perhaps matching TRBD1 (6 bases). The CDR3 spans 15 residues. Germline V CDR1 and CDR2: SNHLY, FYNNEI. The V gene lost 6 bases and the J gene lost 4 bases, with 18 bases spanning the gap.

V and J are TRBV5-5 and TRBJ2-7, with 7 bases lining up with TRBD1. CDR1 is SGHKS and CDR2 is YYEKEE in the germline V gene (reference sequence). V lost 4 bases to trimming and J lost 3 bases; unmatched junction nucleotides: 13. The CDR3 is 16 amino acids. This chain's CDR3 is CASSTWDRRVFYEQYV. The CDR3 nucleotides are TGTGCCAGCAGCACCTGGGACAGACGCGTTTTCTACGAGCAGTACGTC.

The chain has TRBV6-5 and TRBJ2-7; tentatively, D is TRBD2 (6 bases). Germline V gene lookup returns CDR1 MNHEY and CDR2 SVGAGI. The CDR3 is 15 amino acids. V gave up 5 bases and J gave up 4 bases, with 18 bases separating them. CDR3 DNA sequence: TGTGCCAGCAGTGTATTCGGGGGACGTGGGTACGAGCAGTACGTC. Protein: CASSVFGGRGYEQYV.

This sequence joins TRBV7-3 and TRBJ1-1; D not certain. This CDR3 has 16 residues. Trimming took 5 bases from V and 4 from J, leaving 20 bases between them. In germline, CDR1 is SGHTA, CDR2 FQGTGA. The DNA for the CDR3 is TGTGCCAGCAGCCCCAGCGAAAGAGGGTTCGGCACTGAAGCTTTCTTT. As protein: CASSPSERGFGTEAFF. Looking up the rest from reference TRBV7-3 and TRBJ1-1 gives the full variable domain: GAGVSQTPSNKVTEKGKYVELRCDPISGHTALYWYRQSLGQGPEFLIYFQGTGAADDSGLPNDRFFAVRPEGSVSTLKIQRTERGDSAVYLCASSPSERGFGTEAFFGQGTRLTVV.